The clone carrying this T cell receptor (beta chain) was observed many times. CDR3 size: 14 residues. The ends were cut back, 0 bases at V and 6 bases at J, with 8 bases in the middle. Individual cDNA molecules received unique molecular identifiers during library preparation. One entry per CDR3 protein, called by TCRdb with MiXCR from the 5' RACE reads. The table lists some 48,000 distinct CDR3 sequences, less than 4.5% of them singletons. This entry is derived from a study of early T cells in non-severe SARS-CoV-2 infection. The TCR sequence derives from an adult who was a healthcare worker with PCR-confirmed SARS-CoV-2 infection or an uninfected control (not recorded which). Sequenced input: whole blood. The chain uses TRBV12-3 or TRBV12-4 and TRBJ1-4, with no clear D. The CDR3 nucleotides read TGTGCCAGCAGTTTAGCCAGGACTTATGAAAAACTGTTTTTT. Translated, it gives CASSLARTYEKLFF.